This TCR beta chain came from a study of blood T cell repertoires in COVID-19. Assay used: immunoSEQ multiplex PCR; TCRdb lists only in-frame clones, some missing. Of a few hundred thousand clones in the sample, approximately 92% are singletons; the top ten hold about 2.5%. Germline loops: CDR1 SGDLS, CDR2 YYNGEE. Trimming took off 0 bases at V and 0 bases at J, with 13 bases between the two ends. The CDR3 is 17 amino acids. The sequence came from a young adult with COVID-19, enrolled during active disease. The sample taken for sequencing was peripheral blood. This chain connects TRBV9 to TRBJ1-3; D uncertain. The CDR3 region has the DNA TGTGCCAGCAGCGTAGGTCGGGGTGAGCTCTCTGGAAACACCATATATTTT. Protein: CASSVGRGELSGNTIYF.